This T cell receptor beta chain was found in a study of cytomegalovirus exposure and HLA in healthy donors listed by TCRdb under 2017. Background on the whole study: An earlier analysis of approximately 590 of the donors reported roughly 270 Gb of sequence data and 100 million to 130 million unique TCR beta sequences from about 179 million T cells. An early release that covered about 600 HLA-typed donors contained around 300 gigabases of sequencing data and around 85 million unique TCR sequences. Of the 350 to 400 genotyped donors, around 81% fell in the genetic ancestry cluster associated with self-reported Caucasian donors. The study aimed to test whether cataloging public T cell receptors could reveal signatures of past pathogen exposure. The study profiled the T cell repertoires of about 720 subjects by immunosequencing and related them to cytomegalovirus serostatus. Besides the first cohort of hundreds of subjects, a separate validation cohort made up of 120 different subjects was used. High-throughput TCR immunosequencing, statistical association of individual TCRs with disease status, and machine learning were combined to predict cytomegalovirus infection status. A later analysis re-analyzed previously published TCR beta repertoires from 500 to 700 donors and added high-resolution HLA genotyping to study TCR occurrence patterns. Rather than drawing on any new phenotypic data, the later analysis identified candidate immune exposures from TCR beta sequences and the way those sequences occurred across donors. An earlier analysis of approximately 630 of the donors applied high-throughput TCR beta sequencing to assess whether each TCR beta V gene segment acted as functional or pseudogenic. Alongside the repertoire data, information on donor age, sex, ethnicity and CMV serostatus was compiled. In a later genetic analysis, genome-wide SNP genotypes for about three fifths of the roughly 670 donors were used, and that subset was treated as a discovery cohort. Every repertoire in the discovery cohort had been generated on one and the same sequencing platform. HLA typing covered class I and class II loci at four-digit resolution. The number of donors typed differed by locus, with 629-630 for A, B, C, DRB1 and DQB1, 522 for DQA1, 606 for DPA1, and about 450 for DPB1. Several DR-DQ haplotypes were treated as single units for association and clustering because of strong linkage in the cohort. Across about 370 genotyped donors of the cohort, an average of approximately 220,000 unique TCR beta nucleotide sequences per donor were sequenced, and about a sixth of those sequences were non-productive.

The cohort comprised several hundred healthy bone marrow donors. All cohort members were sampled while nominally healthy, although unrecorded immune exposures were likely present. The donor tested CMV seropositive and was one of the 289 seropositive cohort members. Every donor gave a peripheral blood sample, and the peripheral blood mononuclear cells from that sample were used for TCR beta sequencing. The Qiagen DNeasy Blood Extraction Kit was used to extract genomic DNA from the blood cell samples. General conclusions and limits of the study: In a later analysis, most CMV-associated TCR beta chains were found to appear HLA-restricted, with HLA associations seemingly driven largely by CMV exposure. In an earlier analysis of 450 to 750 of the donors, most TCR beta V segments appeared in productive rearrangements about 90% or about 30% of the time, broadly matching IMGT annotations. In a later analysis, several top co-occurrence clusters were reported to appear linked to parvovirus B19, influenza, CMV and Epstein-Barr virus. Specific HLA alleles were associated with 15,000 to 20,000 TCR beta sequences at a false discovery rate of 0.05 in a later analysis. The authors suggested that the approach could potentially be extended to other disease states and immunological phenotypes. Correlated functional status among segregating V segments might be attributable to linkage disequilibrium, but an unknown experimental factor could not be ruled out. Compared with equally common non-associated chains, HLA-associated TCR beta chains in a later analysis were more clonally expanded and had lower generation probabilities. The presence/absence analyses assumed that sequencing depth was roughly uniform across donors, and that assumption may not be true. The cohort was sequenced for TCR beta chains only, and without alpha or paired-chain data the features that could be detected were limited. In a later analysis, TCR association rates were found to vary across HLA loci, with the most associated TCRs seen for DRB1 alleles and the fewest for HLA-C alleles. The sequencing pipeline was judged likely to have produced a cluster of highly shared sequence variants as a technical artifact. Some IMGT-functional V segments, including TRBV6-2 and TRBV6-3, could not be distinguished by the 87-base-pair reads and were therefore excluded. A total of 150 or so TCR beta chains were listed by the study as associated with cytomegalovirus. CMV serostatus was the only immune exposure information available for the cohort. In both the original and validation cohorts, the classifier was reported to diagnose cytomegalovirus status with high specificity and sensitivity. Because HLA typing was missing for some donors at each locus, association tests included only the typed subset. In a later genetic analysis, fewer N-insertions in productive TCRs were reported among donors in an Asian-associated ancestry cluster than the roughly 700-donor mean. Because counts were too low, roughly 16 rarely observed V segments, including chromosome 9 orphons, were left out of the earlier analysis of some 640 of the donors. Strong co-occurrence of HLA alleles, especially DR and DQ, made assigning TCR associations to individual alleles difficult. Across donors, most TCR sequences were observed very rarely, whereas some public TCRs were present in many individuals. A few of the identified cytomegalovirus-associated TCR beta chains were confirmed in vitro to be specific for cytomegalovirus antigens. In a later genetic analysis, a missense DCLRE1C variant was associated with V-gene and J-gene trimming of TCR beta chains, and the association was replicated in an independent cohort. A further reported finding was that TCR beta sequences accurately predicted the HLA-A and HLA-B alleles for most subjects in the first cohort.

This clone occurred once. Its antigen is not yet known. Within one base of it there is no much larger clone, and no base qualities were kept. The library was built by means of the immunoSEQ multiplex PCR assay. The multiplex PCR relied on a mix of 60 forward primers for TCR Vbeta segments and 13 reverse primers for TCR Jbeta segments. Amplification of the CDR3 region of rearranged TCR beta genes was performed with a multiplex PCR assay on genomic DNA. Amplified TCR beta libraries were sequenced as 87-base-pair reads on the Illumina HiSeq System. In the authors' own workflow: A later analysis tallied roughly 80 million unique TCR beta chains across the 650 to 750 repertoires, and roughly 11 million of those chains were shared by two or more donors. Raw reads were error-corrected and collapsed into unique sequences by a nearest-neighbor algorithm in which closely related sequences were merged to remove PCR and sequencing errors. CDR3 sequences were aligned to IMGT reference sequences to assign V, D and J gene segments. Each retained sequence needed at least a six-nucleotide match to both a V gene segment and a J gene segment. A rearrangement was called productive if the CDR3 had no stop codons and remained in frame with V and J, and every other rearrangement was called non-productive. Following IMGT convention, CDR3 was defined as the stretch from the second conserved V-encoded cysteine to the conserved J-encoded phenylalanine. The earlier analysis of roughly 590 of the donors excluded any sequence lacking an unambiguous match to a single V gene segment. In an earlier analysis of a few hundred of the donors, V segments were called functional above 56.7% productive rearrangements and were called segregating when the between-donor standard deviation exceeded 5%. To diagnose cytomegalovirus status from the catalog of TCR beta chain sequences, a statistical classification framework was built. V and J gene assignment, in a later analysis, came from comparing TCR nucleotide sequences with IMGT/GENE-DB human TR gene sequences. In a later analysis, CDR3 sequences and most-parsimonious VDJ recombination scenarios were assigned using the TCRdist pipeline. In a later analysis, each TCR beta chain was defined by its CDR3 amino acid sequence together with its V-gene family, and reads without a unique V-gene family were excluded. In a later analysis, 500 to 700 highly shared, low-generation-probability nucleotide sequences were removed to address suspected cross-contamination and a sequencing artifact. In a later analysis, a clonal expansion index for each public chain was calculated from normalized within-repertoire ranks of inferred template counts. In a later analysis, generation probabilities were computed using a VDJ recombination model fitted to out-of-frame rearrangements, and the results were checked against IGoR. In a later analysis, TCR-TCR, TCR-HLA and TCR-CMV co-occurrence was scored with hypergeometric tests, and a repertoire-size bias correction was applied to TCR pairs. A later analysis estimated false discovery rates by permuting HLA or CMV assignments 20 times. In a later analysis, co-occurring TCRs were grouped using DBSCAN, with TCRdist sequence similarity added in when clustering inside HLA-allele-positive subsets. For co-occurrence clustering, repertoires with fewer than 30,000 or more than 120,000 public chains were excluded, along with 4 to 6 repertoires with anomalous nucleotide sharing. Here the immuneACCESS table is served through TCRdb, limited to in-frame sequences with V and J called. Missing clones are a known gap in these copies; in checked studies unresolved V genes cover under half, and the rest lacks a known reason. V, J and clone size are those of that table, while D and trimming were read from the DNA. The sample contains around 120,000 clones, 65% to 80% of them found a single time. Clones ranked in the top ten supply about 30% of the sample.

Trimming leaves V shorter by 6 bases and J shorter by 9 bases, with the junction holding 7 bases beyond the gene matches. For CDR1 and CDR2, the germline V gene lists SNHLY and FYNNEI. The CDR3 sequence holds 14 residues, the cysteine and phenylalanine included. Only CDR3 DNA remains: 42 bases, in frame from the first base. This chain is built from TRBV2 and TRBJ1-6; 8 junctional bases match TRBD1. Sample: PBMCs. The clonotype comes from a man between 60 and 75 years old in good health and CMV-seropositive. Here is the DNA: TGTGCCAGCAGGCCTACAGGGGGAGGTTCACCCCTCCACTTT. The translation is CASRPTGGGSPLHF.